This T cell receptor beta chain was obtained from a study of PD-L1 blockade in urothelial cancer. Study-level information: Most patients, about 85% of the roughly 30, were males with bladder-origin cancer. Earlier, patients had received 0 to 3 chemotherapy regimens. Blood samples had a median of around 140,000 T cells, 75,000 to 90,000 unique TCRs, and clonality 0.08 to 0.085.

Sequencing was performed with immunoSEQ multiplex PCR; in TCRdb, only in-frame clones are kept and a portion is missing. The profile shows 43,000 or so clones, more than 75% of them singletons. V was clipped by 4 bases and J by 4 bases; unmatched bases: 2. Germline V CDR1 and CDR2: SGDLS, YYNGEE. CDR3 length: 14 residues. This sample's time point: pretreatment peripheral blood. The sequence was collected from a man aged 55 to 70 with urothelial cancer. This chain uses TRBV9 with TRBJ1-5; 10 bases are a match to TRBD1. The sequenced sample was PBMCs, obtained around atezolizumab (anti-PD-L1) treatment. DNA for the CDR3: TGTGCCAGCAGCCGGGACAGGGGAAATCAGCCCCAGCATTTT. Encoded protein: CASSRDRGNQPQHF.